The 27 T cell receptor beta chains below come from one sample, sequenced in a study of CD8+CD57+ T cells in acquired aplastic anemia. Genomic DNA acted as the template from which TCR beta VDJ combination and CDR3 sequence profiling were carried out. One entry per CDR3 protein, called by TCRdb with MiXCR from the reads. Of fewer than 250,000 distinct CDR3 sequences listed, around 45% are singletons. All patients picked for sequencing had shown, by flow cytometry, an expansion of CD8+CD57+ cells. Source material: sorted CD4+, CD8+, or CD8+CD57+ T cells (not recorded which) from PBMCs. The receptors come from a human donor with aplastic anemia.

Ten or more counts support this clonotype. The rearrangement uses TRBV13 and TRBJ2-1; D uncertain. Germline CDR1 PRHDT, CDR2 FYEKMQ (reference sequence). Trimming shortened V by 0 bases and J by 4 bases, and 22 bases separated the two germline ends. CDR3 size: 19 residues. The CDR3 region has the DNA TGTGCCAGCAGCTTAGGCGTAGGAGTGGAAGGATTGTCGTACAATGAGCAGTTCTTC. This codes for CASSLGVGVEGLSYNEQFF.

This clonotype came up a few times. This chain connects TRBV20-1 to TRBJ1-5; 8 bases align to TRBD1. V dropped 4 bases and J dropped 4; count of bases not matched to a gene: 9. Germline V gene data show CDR1 as DFQATT and CDR2 as SNEGSKA (reference sequence). The CDR3 runs 15 residues. DNA of the CDR3: TGCAGTGCTATGGATTACGGACAGGGAAATCAGCCCCAGCATTTT. Amino acids: CSAMDYGQGNQPQHF.

Concerning this clonotype: Since a much larger clone is just one base distant, this may be a read error. The rearrangement uses TRBV4-2 and TRBJ2-7; D is uncertain. Per germline, CDR1 LGHNA and CDR2 YNFKEQ. V gave up 2 bases and J gave up 3 bases, with 8 bases separating them. This CDR3 contains 13 residues. The CDR3 DNA is TGTGCCAGCAGCCAAAGGTCCCACTACGAGCAGTACTTC. It encodes CASSQRSHYEQYF.

V usage is TRBV7-2 and J usage is TRBJ2-1, with 7 bases fitting TRBD2. Germline V gives CDR1 SGHTA, CDR2 FQGNSA. The CDR3 length is 14 residues. Trimming removed 4 bases from V and 8 bases from J; junction bases left unmatched: 8. The CDR3 here is CASSSRVGGYEQFF. CDR3 coding DNA: TGTGCCAGCAGCTCTAGAGTGGGAGGGTATGAGCAGTTCTTC.

Only a few counts were recorded for this clonotype. The V and J genes are TRBV7-6 and TRBJ2-7; a weak D match, TRBD1 (5 bases). CDR3 length: 13 residues. V was trimmed by 4 bases and J by 6 bases, leaving 13 bases between them. The germline V gene has CDR1 SGHVS and CDR2 FNYEAQ. CDR3 sequence (DNA): TGTGCCAGCAGCTCAGGGTTGAGCCTCGAGCAGTACTTC. It encodes CASSSGLSLEQYF.

This clonotype was detected ten times or more. This chain connects TRBV5-6 to TRBJ2-7; 9 bases line up with TRBD1. Germline CDR1 reads SGHDT; CDR2 reads YYEEEE. The J segment lost 2 bases and the V segment lost 4 bases, leaving 16 bases of the junction unmatched. The length of the CDR3 is 18 residues. CDR3 amino acids: CASSGAGTGGASPYEQYF. The DNA for the CDR3 is TGTGCCAGCAGCGGGGCAGGAACAGGGGGCGCCTCCCCCTACGAGCAGTACTTC.

The sample holds a few counts of this clonotype. The CDR3 loop reads CASSVGRGDTQYF. The CDR3 DNA reads TGTGCCAGTAGCGTGGGGAGAGGAGATACGCAGTATTTT. The V and J genes are TRBV19 and TRBJ2-3, with D maybe TRBD2 (5 bases). This CDR3 has 13 amino acids. V lost 6 bases to trimming and J lost 5 bases, with 12 bases between them. Per germline, CDR1 LNHDA and CDR2 SQIVND (reference sequence).

The genes are TRBV6-1 and TRBJ1-5; TRBD1 is a possible D gene (6 bases). This CDR3 spans 17 amino acids. Germline V gives CDR1 MNHNS, CDR2 SASEGT. V was clipped by 0 bases and J by 2 bases, with 14 bases between them. CDR3: CASSEAPGQIGNQPQHF. In DNA form, the CDR3 reads TGTGCCAGCAGTGAAGCGCCAGGACAGATTGGCAATCAGCCCCAGCATTTT.

This clonotype came up many times. The chain uses TRBV19 and TRBJ1-1, with 8 bases that match TRBD1. The germline V gene encodes CDR1 LNHDA and CDR2 SQIVND (reference sequence). V was clipped by 5 bases and J by 5 bases; unmatched bases: 10. The CDR3 consists of 15 residues. CDR3 residues: CASSLSGTGGTEAFF. In DNA, the CDR3 is TGTGCCAGTAGTCTATCGGGGACAGGTGGAACTGAAGCTTTCTTT. The whole variable domain, filled in from reference TRBV19 and TRBJ1-1, reads DGGITQSPKYLFRKEGQNVTLSCEQNLNHDAMYWYRQDPGQGLRLIYYSQIVNDFQKGDIAEGYSVSREKKESFPLTVTSAQKNPTAFYLCASSLSGTGGTEAFFGQGTRLTVV.

V and J are TRBV7-2 and TRBJ1-4; 9 bases fit TRBD1. V lost 1 base, J lost 8 bases, and 11 bases stayed unmatched. The CDR3 has 17 amino acids. The germline V gene has CDR1 SGHTA and CDR2 FQGNSA. The DNA for the CDR3 is TGTGCCAGCAGCTTAGTTCCAACCGGGACAGGGCGGGAAAAACTGTTTTTT. Translating it yields CASSLVPTGTGREKLFF.

Worth noting for this clonotype: A much larger clone lies one base from this, so it may be a read error. The gene calls are TRBV7-9 and TRBJ1-2; the D is unclear. The germline V gene has CDR1 SEHNR and CDR2 FQNEAQ (reference sequence). This CDR3 contains 12 residues. Written as DNA, the CDR3 is TGTGCCAGCAGCAAGGGAGACTATGGCCACACCTTC. It yields the protein CASSKGDYGHTF.

This clonotype has a count of ten or more. J is TRBJ1-2 and V is TRBV20-1, with D possibly being TRBD1 (5 bases). Germline CDR1 and CDR2: DFQATT and SNEGSKA (reference sequence). The CDR3 sequence is 17 residues long. V shed 1 base and J shed 4 bases, with 22 bases lying between them. CDR3 nucleotide sequence: TGCAGTGCTAGAGGACGCCGGGACGGACTAATACTCTATGGCTACACCTTC. As protein: CSARGRRDGLILYGYTF.

This clonotype was seen many times. This chain uses TRBV12-3 or TRBV12-4 with TRBJ2-7, with D unresolved. V lost 1 base and J 4 bases, leaving 14 bases between the germline ends. CDR3 length: 15 amino acids. CDR3 sequence (DNA): TGTGCCAGCAGTTTAGAGGTACTGGGCCTATACGAGCAGTACTTC. Protein sequence: CASSLEVLGLYEQYF.

As concerns this clonotype: A much larger clonotype is one base distant, so this may be a read error. This sequence joins TRBV2 and TRBJ2-5; D gene ambiguous. Trimming removed 5 bases from V and 11 bases from J, with 18 bases in between. Germline V gives CDR1 SNHLY, CDR2 FYNNEI. The CDR3 contains 13 residues. The CDR3 is CASSYGVYNEQYF. The CDR3 bases are TGTGCCAGCAGTTACGGAGTTTACAATGAGCAGTACTTC.

This clonotype occurred many times. V is TRBV10-3 and J is TRBJ2-7; 11 nucleotides match TRBD1. The CDR3 is made up of 16 amino acids. The V gene's germline CDR1 is ENHRY and CDR2 SYGVKD. V dropped 3 bases and J dropped 3; count of bases not matched to a gene: 7. The CDR3 is CAISDAPGTGGYEQYF. In DNA, the CDR3 is TGTGCCATCAGTGATGCCCCCGGGACAGGGGGCTACGAGCAGTACTTC.

On this clonotype: One base away lies a much larger clone, so this may be a sequencing read error. J is TRBJ1-5 and V is TRBV5-1; D may be TRBD1 (6 bases). In germline, CDR1 is SGHRS, CDR2 YFSETQ. The CDR3 extends over 16 amino acids. CDR3 loop: CAGSSRDTKSNQPQHF. CDR3 sequence (DNA): TGCGCCGGCAGCTCCCGGGACACGAAAAGCAATCAGCCCCAGCATTTT.

This clonotype has just a few counts. The chain joins TRBV24-1 to TRBJ1-1; D gene uncertain. The V and J ends lost 11 bases and 1 base respectively, with 16 bases between them. The germline V gene encodes CDR1 KGHDR and CDR2 SFDVKD. The CDR3 sequence is 14 residues long. DNA for the CDR3: TGTGCCAGCAGCTTAGCTGGGGAGAACACTGAAGCTTTCTTT. It translates to CASSLAGENTEAFF.

The rearrangement links TRBV7-6 to TRBJ2-7; 8 nucleotides match TRBD2. Germline assignment: CDR1 SGHVS and CDR2 FNYEAQ. Trimming took 1 base from V and 3 from J; bases not matched to a gene: 14. The CDR3 totals 18 residues. As DNA, the CDR3 is TGTGCCAGCAGCTTAGTCCAACCCGGACTAGCAGGGTACTACGAGCAGTACTTC. It specifies CASSLVQPGLAGYYEQYF. Variable domain in full (rest from reference TRBV7-6 and TRBJ2-7): GAGVSQSPRYKVTKRGQDVALRCDPISGHVSLYWYRQALGQGPEFLTYFNYEAQQDKSGLPNDRFSAERPEGSISTLTIQRTEQRDSAMYRCASSLVQPGLAGYYEQYFGPGTRLTVT.

The V and J genes are TRBV6-6 and TRBJ2-7; no clear D gene. V lost 5 bases, J lost 6 bases, and 11 bases lay in between. The CDR3 runs 12 residues. Germline CDR1 and CDR2: MNHNY and SVGAGI (reference sequence). The CDR3 protein is CASSRRTGEQYF. CDR3 DNA sequence: TGTGCCAGCAGTAGAAGAACGGGCGAGCAGTACTTC.

V and J are TRBV9 and TRBJ2-3, with TRBD1 identical over 7 bases. The CDR3 runs 14 residues. The ends lost 0 bases at V and 4 bases at J; junction bases unmatched: 2. Germline lookup yields CDR1 SGDLS and CDR2 YYNGEE. Written as DNA, the CDR3 is TGTGCCAGCAGCGTAGTGCAGGGGGCAGATACGCAGTATTTT. It is translated as CASSVVQGADTQYF.

Ten or more counts support this clonotype. The chain has TRBV7-9 and TRBJ1-1, with 9 bases that match TRBD1. Losses at the gene ends were 3 bases for V and 3 bases for J; bases not matched to a gene: 8. The CDR3 totals 16 residues. Germline V gives CDR1 SEHNR, CDR2 FQNEAQ (reference sequence). CDR3 nucleotides: TGTGCCAGCAGCTTCCCGGGACAGGGAATACACACTGAAGCTTTCTTT. Its protein product is CASSFPGQGIHTEAFF.

J is TRBJ1-5 and V is TRBV24-1; D is undetermined. The CDR3 covers 14 residues. Germline V CDR1 and CDR2: KGHDR, SFDVKD. Trimming shortened V by 9 bases and J by 2 bases, and 13 bases separated the two germline ends. The CDR3 loop is CATSAGQGNQPQHF. CDR3 sequence (DNA): TGTGCCACCTCCGCTGGGCAGGGCAATCAGCCCCAGCATTTT.

This clonotype was observed a single time. An end of the junction differs from the germline gene, which may be a read error. CDR3 nucleotides: TGTACCAGCAACCATGTATCAACTGGGACTAGCGGATACAATGAGCAGTTCTTC. Translated, it gives CTSNHVSTGTSGYNEQFF. The chain joins TRBV7-9 to TRBJ2-1; 11 nucleotides line up with TRBD2. The CDR3 runs to 18 residues. Germline assignment: CDR1 SEHNR and CDR2 FQNEAQ (reference sequence). The complete variable domain, with remaining parts taken from reference TRBV7-9 and TRBJ2-1, reads DTGVSQNPRHKITKRGQNVTFRCDPISEHNRLYWYRQTLGQGPEFLTYFQNEAQLEKSRLLSDRFSAERPKGSFSTLEIQRTEQGDSAMYLCTSNHVSTGTSGYNEQFFGPGTRLTVL.

This clonotype was recorded a few times. The chain is built from TRBV10-3 and TRBJ2-1; D possibly corresponds to TRBD2 (5 bases). The CDR3 totals 15 residues. Trimming left V 5 bases short and J 0 bases short, with 11 bases between. Germline V lookup: CDR1 ENHRY, CDR2 SYGVKD. CDR3 nucleotide sequence: TGTGCCATCAGTTGGACTGCGAGCTCCTACAATGAGCAGTTCTTC. It translates to CAISWTASSYNEQFF.

The rearrangement joins TRBV2 to TRBJ2-3; possibly TRBD1 for D (6 bases). V lost 8 bases and J lost 2, with 8 bases in between. The CDR3 has 12 amino acids. CDR1 is SNHLY and CDR2 is FYNNEI in the germline V gene. CDR3 nucleotide sequence: TGTGCCAGCGGGACATTCACAGATACGCAGTATTTT. This gives the protein CASGTFTDTQYF.

Many counts were recorded for this clonotype. This chain connects TRBV6-5 to TRBJ1-1; weak D call: TRBD1 (5 bases). The CDR3 runs to 15 residues. The V gene's germline CDR1 is MNHEY and CDR2 SVGAGI. V was shortened by 2 bases and J by 1 base, with 11 bases between the two germline ends. The CDR3 coding sequence is TGTGCCAGCAGTTACCCAGGGAATCGGAACACTGAAGCTTTCTTT. This codes for CASSYPGNRNTEAFF.

To note about this clonotype: A much larger clone differs from this one at a single base, so this may be a read error. V usage is TRBV6-1 and J usage is TRBJ1-6; D unclear. Germline CDR1 MNHNS, CDR2 SASEGT. The length of the CDR3 is 16 residues. The CDR3 DNA reads as TGTGCCAGCAGTGACGCACGACGCTCCTATAATCCACCCCTCCACTTT. Translated: CASSDARRSYNPPLHF.